What follows are 13 T cell receptor beta chains derived from one specimen sequenced in a study of cytomegalovirus exposure and HLA in healthy donors (dated by TCRdb to 2015 to 2018). The library relied on the immunoSEQ multiplex PCR assay. The multiplex PCR relied on a mix of 60 forward primers for TCR Vbeta segments and 13 reverse primers for TCR Jbeta segments. TCRdb limited this immuneACCESS table to in-frame rearrangements with V and J called. A share of clones is missing; checked studies link under half to unresolved V genes, and the rest is unexplained. The sample includes more than 150,000 clones, with 82% observed a single time. The ten largest clones take up roughly 0.75% of the sample. Material: PBMCs. All receptors derive from a woman aged 18 to 35 in good health and CMV-seronegative.

The table lists this clone with a few counts. A read error may account for a junction end that differs from germline. The rearrangement joins TRBV2 to TRBJ1-1; weak D call: TRBD1 (5 bases). The CDR3 extends over 14 amino acids. Germline CDR1 SNHLY, CDR2 FYNNEI. CDR3 amino acids: CASREGTRGTEAFF. The CDR3 bases are TGTGCCAGCAGGGAAGGGACCCGGGGCACTGAAGCTTTCTTT.

This clone was seen only a few times. The genes are TRBV7-8 and TRBJ1-1; D gene ambiguous. Germline V gene sequence: CDR1 SGHVS, CDR2 FQNEAQ. This CDR3 is 16 amino acids long. Trimming took 6 bases from V and 4 from J, leaving 21 bases between them. The CDR3 loop is CASRQGSMVRGTEAFF. The CDR3 DNA sequence: TGTGCCAGCAGGCAAGGTTCTATGGTGCGGGGCACTGAAGCTTTCTTT.

This chain uses TRBV6-6 with TRBJ2-1; TRBD1 matches at 7 bases. The CDR3 runs to 15 residues. V trimming: 7 bases; J trimming: 8 bases; junction bases outside the gene matches: 14. From germline, CDR1 is MNHNY and CDR2 SVGAGI (reference sequence). In DNA form, the CDR3 reads TGTGCCAGCAATAGGTGGGGTTCGGGGACAGATGAGCAGTTCTTC. It specifies CASNRWGSGTDEQFF.

The chain combines TRBV5-1 with TRBJ2-5, with D unclear. Germline CDR1 reads SGHRS; CDR2 reads YFSETQ. CDR3 length: 13 residues. The V end was cut by 5 bases, the J end by 2 bases, with 10 bases between. In DNA form, the CDR3 reads TGCGCCAGCAGTCCTACGATACAAGAGACCCAGTACTTC. This translates into CASSPTIQETQYF.

The V gene is TRBV5-1, the J gene TRBJ2-3, with 8 bases fitting TRBD1. This CDR3 spans 13 amino acids. After removal of 4 bases from V and 6 bases from J, the junction contained 4 bases not matched to a gene. CDR1 and CDR2 (germline): SGHRS, YFSETQ. CDR3 in amino acids: CASSPGQGDTQYF. The CDR3 nucleotides are TGCGCCAGCAGCCCCGGACAGGGCGATACGCAGTATTTT.

The chain employs TRBV20-1 and TRBJ2-1, with D unclear. CDR1 and CDR2 from the germline V gene are DFQATT and SNEGSKA (reference sequence). Trimming took 3 bases from V and 7 from J, leaving 7 bases between them. The CDR3 is made up of 11 amino acids. As DNA, the CDR3 is TGCAGTGCTAGTAATGCGAATGAGCAGTTCTTC. Translation: CSASNANEQFF.

The chain carries TRBV11-2 and TRBJ1-1, with D possibly TRBD1 on 5 matching bases. The CDR3 has 13 amino acids. The V gene lost 3 bases and the J gene lost 5 bases, with 10 bases spanning the gap. Germline values: CDR1 SGHAT, CDR2 FQNNGV. The CDR3 DNA reads TGTGCCAGCAGCTTGGGGGGAATGACTGAAGCTTTCTTT. Translation gives CASSLGGMTEAFF.

This clone was recorded only once. This sequence joins TRBV6-4 and TRBJ1-2; TRBD1 might be the D (5 bases). The CDR3 extends over 14 amino acids. Germline assignment: CDR1 MRHNA and CDR2 SNTAGT. The V end was cut by 5 bases, the J end by 1 base, with 11 bases between. The CDR3 protein is CASSLLGGNYGYTF. In nucleotides, the CDR3 is TGTGCCAGCAGTCTCTTGGGGGGTAACTATGGCTACACCTTC.

V gene TRBV15 combines with J gene TRBJ2-1; D is perhaps TRBD2 (5 bases). Germline CDR1 is LNHNV and CDR2 is YYDKDF (reference sequence). This CDR3 region has 16 residues. The V and J ends lost 1 base and 0 bases respectively, with 10 bases between them. CDR3 sequence (DNA): TGTGCCACCAGCAGAGTTGGCGGAGGCTCCTACAATGAGCAGTTCTTC. Translated, it gives CATSRVGGGSYNEQFF.

The rearrangement links TRBV28 to TRBJ2-3; tentatively, D is TRBD1 (5 bases). The CDR3 totals 15 residues. Trimming cost V 1 base and J 7 bases, with 15 bases left between them. Germline V lookup: CDR1 MDHEN, CDR2 SYDVKM. CDR3 coding DNA: TGTGCCAGCAGTTTATCCCTCGGACACTTCTATACGCAGTATTTT. The encoded protein is CASSLSLGHFYTQYF.

This clone was seen just once. J is TRBJ2-2 and V is TRBV6-1; 8 bases line up with TRBD1. The V gene end was trimmed by 10 bases and the J gene end by 7 bases; junction bases not matched to a gene: 5. CDR3 length: 12 amino acids. Germline CDR1 and CDR2: MNHNS and SASEGT. DNA for the CDR3: TGTGCCATCCAGGGGGCGGGCGGGGAGCTGTTTTTT. Protein sequence: CAIQGAGGELFF.

Worth noting for this clone: A junction end diverges from the germline sequence, so it may reflect a read error. The chain is built from TRBV19 and TRBJ1-2, with 12 bases aligning to TRBD1. Germline CDR1 reads LNHDA; CDR2 reads SQIVND (reference sequence). CDR3 size: 14 residues. CDR3 nucleotides: TGTGCCAGTACTCCTTATCTCGGGACAGGGGGCGATTTCTTC. This translates into CASTPYLGTGGDFF.

The V call is TRBV7-9, the J call TRBJ1-1, with 7 bases identical to TRBD1. CDR3 size: 13 residues. Trimming removed 5 bases from V and 4 bases from J; junction bases left unmatched: 4. Germline V gives CDR1 SEHNR, CDR2 FQNEAQ (reference sequence). The CDR3 here is CASSIRQGTEAFF. The CDR3 region has the DNA TGTGCCAGCAGCATAAGACAGGGCACTGAAGCTTTCTTT.